This T cell receptor beta chain was sequenced for a study of regulatory T cells in long-lasting Graves disease. Study findings and constraints: Only peripheral blood was studied, not thyroid tissue.

Germline loops: CDR1 DFQATT, CDR2 SNEGSKA (reference sequence). The CDR3 consists of 15 residues. HTBI primers from iRepertoire and Arm-PCR of CDR3 regions yielded the TCR beta libraries. In TCRdb, the multiplex PCR reads were re-called with MiXCR into one record per CDR3 protein. Altogether about 200,000 distinct CDR3 sequences are present, roughly 19% being singletons, with the ten largest covering over 9.5%. Worth noting for this clonotype: Its antigen remains unknown. Germline is not matched at one junction end, which may reflect a read error.

The sample's time point: newly diagnosed GD, antithyroid drugs for less than 3 months. Extracted PBMC RNA gave rise to the TCR library. Those enrolled as patients came out of an endocrinology department in Xi'an, China. The same sample was also used in a study of T cells in Graves' hyperthyroidism and ophthalmopathy. Per that paper: Blood also contained most expanded thyroid clonotypes above 0.001. From stable hyperthyroidism, ophthalmopathy was separated by a 13 V-J model.

The source of this sequence is a woman aged 25 to 39 with Graves disease. The V and J genes are TRBV20-1 and TRBJ1-5; 10 positions agree with TRBD1. Source: peripheral blood mononuclear cells (PBMCs), taken at new diagnosis, from a patient treated with antithyroid drugs. CDR3 protein: CSAGDGTGVFQPQHF. CDR3 sequence (DNA): TGCAGTGCTGGAGATGGGACAGGGGTTTTTCAGCCCCAGCATTTT.